A single sample gave rise to the 20 T cell receptor beta chains below, sequenced in a study of blood T cell repertoires in COVID-19. Produced via immunoSEQ multiplex PCR; TCRdb's table is partial and in-frame only. The sample has about 260,000 clones; 88% are singletons. The source material was peripheral blood. These receptors came from a man aged 55 to 70 who had recovered from COVID-19.

The chain is built from TRBV6-5 and TRBJ1-2, with D maybe TRBD1 (5 bases). Deletions cut 6 bases from V and 8 bases from J, with 16 bases between. The germline CDR1 and CDR2 sequences are MNHEY and SVGAGI. The CDR3 totals 13 residues. CDR3 coding DNA: TGTGCCAGCAGGCAAACGACAGCCCAGGGCTACACCTTC. Encoded protein: CASRQTTAQGYTF.

The J gene is TRBJ2-7, the V gene TRBV24-1, with TRBD1 matching 11 bases. In germline, CDR1 is KGHDR, CDR2 SFDVKD. V was clipped by 4 bases and J by 4 bases; unmatched bases: 5. The CDR3 has 15 amino acids. CDR3 amino acids: CATSEAGTGGYEQYF. CDR3 in DNA: TGTGCCACCAGTGAGGCAGGGACAGGGGGTTACGAGCAGTACTTC.

Here the CDR3 DNA reads TGTGCCACCAGCAGAGATTTGCAGAGCGCTGAAGCTTTCTTT. It is translated as CATSRDLQSAEAFF. J is TRBJ1-1 and V is TRBV15; D ambiguous. Germline CDR1 LNHNV, CDR2 YYDKDF (reference sequence). Trimming removed 0 bases at V and 6 bases at J, with 11 bases between. CDR3 length: 14 residues.

The V call is TRBV19, the J call TRBJ1-4; 9 nucleotides agree with TRBD1. Per the germline V gene, CDR1 is LNHDA and CDR2 is SQIVND (reference sequence). CDR3 size: 14 residues. V lost 6 bases and J lost 8; bases outside the gene matches: 7. The CDR3: CASRRTGEKEKLFF. In DNA form, the CDR3 reads TGTGCCAGTAGGAGGACAGGGGAGAAGGAAAAACTGTTTTTT.

This chain uses TRBV19 with TRBJ1-5, with a possible D match to TRBD1 (5 bases). Between the trimmed V and J ends, which lost 3 bases and 2 bases, there was a span of 17 bases. The CDR3 length is 17 residues. Germline V gene lookup returns CDR1 LNHDA and CDR2 SQIVND (reference sequence). The CDR3 reads CASSILPRGSGNQPQHF. DNA for the CDR3: TGTGCCAGTAGTATCCTCCCAAGGGGTTCGGGCAATCAGCCCCAGCATTTT.

The chain links TRBV6-5 to TRBJ2-1; possibly TRBD2 for D (5 bases). V shed 7 bases and J shed 5 bases, with 15 bases lying between them. The CDR3 has 14 amino acids. Germline CDR1 reads MNHEY; CDR2 reads SVGAGI. CDR3 in amino acids: CASKLGLAHNEQFF. The CDR3 coding sequence is TGTGCCAGCAAGCTGGGCCTAGCCCACAATGAGCAGTTCTTC.

This clone was seen once. The chain joins TRBV11-2 to TRBJ2-7; no clear D. Trimming took 5 bases from V and 7 from J, leaving 21 bases between them. This CDR3 region has 15 residues. The germline gives CDR1 SGHAT, CDR2 FQNNGV. The CDR3 is CASSQPRLGLREQYF. The CDR3 DNA sequence: TGTGCCAGCAGCCAGCCGAGGTTAGGCCTACGAGAGCAGTACTTC.

The rearrangement links TRBV27 to TRBJ2-7; 7 nucleotides match TRBD1. This CDR3 has 12 amino acids. Per germline, CDR1 MNHEY and CDR2 SMNVEV (reference sequence). The V and J ends lost 4 bases and 13 bases, in that order; junction bases with no gene match: 10. DNA for the CDR3: TGTGCCAGCAGTTACAACCGGGACAGCCTCTACTTC. Amino acids: CASSYNRDSLYF.

The chain recombines TRBV2 with TRBJ2-7; D possibly corresponds to TRBD1 (6 bases). Germline CDR1 is SNHLY and CDR2 is FYNNEI. V lost 6 bases and J lost 0, with 15 bases in between. This CDR3 is 15 amino acids long. The CDR3 protein is CASRGDIPSSYEQYF. In DNA form, the CDR3 reads TGTGCCAGCAGGGGGGACATCCCGAGCTCCTACGAGCAGTACTTC.

The chain carries TRBV3-1 (or the pseudogene TRBV3-2) and TRBJ2-7, with D possibly matching TRBD1 (5 bases). Germline CDR1 and CDR2: LGHDT and YNNKEL (reference sequence). V dropped 11 bases and J dropped 0 bases, with 14 bases sitting between them. The CDR3 extends over 13 amino acids. This CDR3 is CASRTTSSYEQYF. The CDR3 DNA reads as TGTGCCTCGCGGACAACCAGCTCCTACGAGCAGTACTTC.

There are a few counts of this clone. The chain is built from TRBV6-5 and TRBJ1-6; D gene uncertain. Germline V lookup: CDR1 MNHEY, CDR2 SVGAGI. Deletions cut 0 bases from V and 14 bases from J, with 14 bases between. This CDR3 has 14 residues. CDR3 region: CASSYSNMRPALHF. DNA for the CDR3: TGTGCCAGCAGTTACTCGAATATGCGCCCGGCCCTCCACTTT.

J is TRBJ2-1 and V is TRBV5-1, with 8 bases that match TRBD2. Trimming removed 4 bases from V and 6 bases from J; junction bases left unmatched: 3. The CDR3 runs to 13 residues. CDR1 is SGHRS and CDR2 is YFSETQ in the germline V gene. CDR3 protein: CASSLGTSNEQFF. CDR3 coding DNA: TGCGCCAGCAGCCTCGGGACTAGCAATGAGCAGTTCTTC. Full variable domain (remainder filled in from reference TRBV5-1 and TRBJ2-1): KAGVTQTPRYLIKTRGQQVTLSCSPISGHRSVSWYQQTPGQGLQFLFEYFSETQRNKGNFPGRFSGRQFSNSRSEMNVSTLELGDSALYLCASSLGTSNEQFFGPGTRLTVL.

In this sample, this clone turned up once. The chain combines TRBV4-2 with TRBJ1-1; D gene uncertain. Trimming took off 2 bases at V and 5 bases at J, with 15 bases between the two ends. The CDR3 is made up of 15 amino acids. Per germline, CDR1 LGHNA and CDR2 YNFKEQ. The CDR3 DNA reads TGTGCCAGCAGCCAACTTGGCCGGGGTTTGACTGAAGCTTTCTTT. It is translated as CASSQLGRGLTEAFF.

This chain links TRBV7-9 with TRBJ2-7; D is possibly TRBD1 (5 bases). Germline V gives CDR1 SEHNR, CDR2 FQNEAQ (reference sequence). There are 14 residues in the CDR3. The germline V and J ends were trimmed by 1 base and 6 bases, with 13 bases remaining between them. DNA for the CDR3: TGTGCCAGCAGCTTAGAGGGGCAGGGTCGCGAGCAGTACTTC. It encodes CASSLEGQGREQYF.

The chain is built from TRBV4-2 and TRBJ2-7, with 10 positions matching TRBD1. The length of the CDR3 is 15 residues. Trimming removed 0 bases from V and 4 bases from J; junction bases left unmatched: 3. CDR1 is LGHNA, CDR2 YNFKEQ, per germline. This CDR3 reads CASSQDGGQGYEQYF. Here the CDR3 DNA reads TGTGCCAGCAGCCAAGATGGGGGACAGGGGTACGAGCAGTACTTC.

The chain has TRBV5-1 and TRBJ2-1, with D possibly being TRBD2 (6 bases). Germline V gives CDR1 SGHRS, CDR2 YFSETQ. This CDR3 is 14 amino acids long. V lost 0 bases, J lost 6 bases, and 10 bases lay in between. The CDR3 bases are TGCGCCAGCAGCTTGGGGCAGGGACTCAATGAGCAGTTCTTC. Translating gives CASSLGQGLNEQFF.

The rearrangement links TRBV5-1 to TRBJ2-7; 8 nucleotides agree with TRBD1. Unmatched junction bases numbered 9, after V lost 7 bases and J lost 3 bases. Germline CDR1 and CDR2: SGHRS and YFSETQ. The CDR3 has 14 residues. The CDR3: CASQPGTGNYEQYF. The DNA of the CDR3 is TGCGCCAGCCAGCCCGGGACAGGAAACTACGAGCAGTACTTC. Based on the CDR3 plus reference TRBV5-1 and TRBJ2-7, the full variable domain is KAGVTQTPRYLIKTRGQQVTLSCSPISGHRSVSWYQQTPGQGLQFLFEYFSETQRNKGNFPGRFSGRQFSNSRSEMNVSTLELGDSALYLCASQPGTGNYEQYFGPGTRLTVT.

Worth noting for this clone: This sample also contains other DNA sequences that code for the same CDR3. This sequence joins TRBV4-2 and TRBJ2-1; maybe TRBD2 (5 bases). The V and J ends lost 3 bases and 0 bases respectively, with 6 bases between them. Per germline, CDR1 LGHNA and CDR2 YNFKEQ. The CDR3 is 14 residues long. DNA for the CDR3: TGTGCCAGCAGCCAGGGGAGCTCCTACAATGAGCAGTTCTTC. Its translation is CASSQGSSYNEQFF.

The gene calls are TRBV18 and TRBJ2-5; 9 nucleotides match TRBD1. V lost 6 bases, J lost 5 bases, and 10 bases stayed unmatched. There are 15 residues in the CDR3. CDR1 and CDR2 from the germline V gene are KGHSH and LQKENI. For the CDR3, the DNA is TGTGCCAGCTCGCCGGGACAGGGACCCACCGAGACCCAGTACTTC. It is translated as CASSPGQGPTETQYF. Supplemented by reference TRBV18 and TRBJ2-5, the full variable domain reads NAGVMQNPRHLVRRRGQEARLRCSPMKGHSHVYWYRQLPEEGLKFMVYLQKENIIDESGMPKERFSAEFPKEGPSILRIQQVVRGDSAAYFCASSPGQGPTETQYFGPGTRLLVL.

The V gene is TRBV4-2, the J gene TRBJ2-5, with D perhaps matching TRBD1 (6 bases). V lost 4 bases to trimming and J lost 1 base, with 16 bases between them. Germline V gives CDR1 LGHNA, CDR2 YNFKEQ. The CDR3 loop spans 16 amino acids. CDR3 in amino acids: CASSRISGAPQETQYF. In nucleotides, the CDR3 is TGTGCCAGCAGCCGCATATCAGGGGCCCCCCAAGAGACCCAGTACTTC.